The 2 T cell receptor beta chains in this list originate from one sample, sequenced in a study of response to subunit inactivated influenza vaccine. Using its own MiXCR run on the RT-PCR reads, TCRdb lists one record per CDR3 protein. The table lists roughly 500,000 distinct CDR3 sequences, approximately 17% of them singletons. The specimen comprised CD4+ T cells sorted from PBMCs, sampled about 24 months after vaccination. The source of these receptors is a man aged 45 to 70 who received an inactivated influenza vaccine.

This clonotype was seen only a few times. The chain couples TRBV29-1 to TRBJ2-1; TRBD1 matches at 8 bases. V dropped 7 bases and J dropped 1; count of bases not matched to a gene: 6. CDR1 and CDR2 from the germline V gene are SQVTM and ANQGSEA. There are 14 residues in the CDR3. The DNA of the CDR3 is TGCAGCGGAGAAAGGACAGGGTCCTACAATGAGCAGTTCTTC. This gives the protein CSGERTGSYNEQFF.

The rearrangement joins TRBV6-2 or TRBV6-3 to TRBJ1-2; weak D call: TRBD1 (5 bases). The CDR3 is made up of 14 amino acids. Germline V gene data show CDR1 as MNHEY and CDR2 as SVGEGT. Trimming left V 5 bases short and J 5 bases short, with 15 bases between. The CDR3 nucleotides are TGTGCCAGCAGTACGCAGGCGGGGGATTATGGCTACACCTTC. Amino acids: CASSTQAGDYGYTF.